What follows are 16 T cell receptor beta chains derived from one specimen sequenced in a study of blood T cell repertoires in COVID-19. Only in-frame clones appear in the TCRdb table, and some are missing; sequencing was by immunoSEQ multiplex PCR. The table records approximately 230,000 clones, roughly 89% of them present only once. Specimen: PBMCs or T cells enriched from blood (not recorded which). These receptors all stem from a woman aged 30 to 39 who had recovered from COVID-19.

The chain combines TRBV6-5 with TRBJ1-1; 11 nucleotides agree with TRBD1. The V segment lost 5 bases and the J segment 5 bases; nucleotides outside the gene matches: 4. CDR3 length: 14 amino acids. Germline V lookup: CDR1 MNHEY, CDR2 SVGAGI. As DNA, the CDR3 is TGTGCCAGCAGTCCGGACAGGGGGCGGACTGAAGCTTTCTTT. Protein: CASSPDRGRTEAFF.

This clone was counted once. The gene calls are TRBV27 and TRBJ2-1; 9 nucleotides match TRBD2. The V gene end was trimmed by 4 bases and the J gene end by 2 bases; junction bases not matched to a gene: 9. The CDR3 has 17 residues. CDR1 is MNHEY and CDR2 is SMNVEV in the germline V gene (reference sequence). The CDR3 region is CASSWRRLADTYNEQFF. For the CDR3, the DNA is TGTGCCAGCAGTTGGAGGAGACTAGCGGATACCTACAATGAGCAGTTCTTC.

This clone was picked up one time. The chain combines TRBV19 with TRBJ2-1; 13 bases map to TRBD2. J gave up 6 bases and V 2 bases, and 1 base lay outside the gene matches. CDR3 size: 15 residues. Looked up from germline, CDR1 is LNHDA and CDR2 is SQIVND (reference sequence). CDR3 loop: CASSITSGRANEQFF. The DNA for the CDR3 is TGTGCCAGTAGTATAACTAGCGGGAGGGCCAATGAGCAGTTCTTC. The full variable domain, completed using reference TRBV19 and TRBJ2-1, is DGGITQSPKYLFRKEGQNVTLSCEQNLNHDAMYWYRQDPGQGLRLIYYSQIVNDFQKGDIAEGYSVSREKKESFPLTVTSAQKNPTAFYLCASSITSGRANEQFFGPGTRLTVL.

The chain employs TRBV9 and TRBJ2-1, with 9 nucleotides matching TRBD2. Germline V gene lookup returns CDR1 SGDLS and CDR2 YYNGEE. The CDR3 sequence is 16 residues long. V shed 3 bases and J 4 bases; nucleotides not matched to a gene: 8. Here the CDR3 reads CASSETGTSRYNEQFF. CDR3 DNA: TGTGCCAGCAGCGAGACCGGGACTAGCCGATACAATGAGCAGTTCTTC.

This chain connects TRBV7-9 to TRBJ1-1; D unresolved. Trimming shortened V by 3 bases and J by 2 bases, and 4 bases separated the two germline ends. The V gene's germline CDR1 is SEHNR and CDR2 FQNEAQ (reference sequence). This CDR3 region has 12 residues. CDR3 amino acids: CASSFSNTEAFF. The CDR3 DNA reads as TGTGCCAGCAGCTTTAGTAACACTGAAGCTTTCTTT.

The chain has TRBV19 and TRBJ1-2, with 7 nucleotides matching TRBD1. V was clipped by 6 bases and J by 3 bases; unmatched bases: 10. Germline V gene data show CDR1 as LNHDA and CDR2 as SQIVND (reference sequence). This CDR3 has 15 residues. The CDR3 spells CASSQTTGMDYGYTF. CDR3 nucleotide sequence: TGTGCCAGTAGCCAAACGACAGGGATGGACTATGGCTACACCTTC.

The V gene is TRBV5-1, the J gene TRBJ2-7, with TRBD2 identical over 7 bases. Trimming at V came to 6 bases and at J to 1 base, leaving 4 bases not matched to a gene. This CDR3 spans 13 amino acids. The germline CDR1 and CDR2 sequences are SGHRS and YFSETQ. This CDR3 reads CASTSGTSYEQYF. The CDR3 DNA is TGCGCCAGCACAAGCGGGACGTCCTACGAGCAGTACTTC.

This clone was detected only a few times. V is TRBV7-3 and J is TRBJ1-2; D gene ambiguous. V dropped 0 bases and J dropped 2 bases, with 4 bases sitting between them. The CDR3 length is 13 residues. CDR1 and CDR2 (germline): SGHTA, FQGTGA. For the CDR3, the DNA is TGTGCCAGCAGCTTAACAGCCAACTATGGCTACACCTTC. Its protein product is CASSLTANYGYTF. Drawing the rest from reference TRBV7-3 and TRBJ1-2, the complete variable domain is GAGVSQTPSNKVTEKGKYVELRCDPISGHTALYWYRQSLGQGPEFLIYFQGTGAADDSGLPNDRFFAVRPEGSVSTLKIQRTERGDSAVYLCASSLTANYGYTFGSGTRLTVV.

The CDR3 is CASSALSTLSDEQFF. CDR3 DNA sequence: TGTGCCAGCAGCGCCCTCTCTACTCTCTCGGATGAGCAGTTCTTC. The chain combines TRBV9 with TRBJ2-1, with no clear D. Deletions cut 3 bases from V and 8 bases from J, with 18 bases between. Germline CDR1 reads SGDLS; CDR2 reads YYNGEE. This CDR3 has 15 amino acids.

The rearrangement uses TRBV3-1 (or the pseudogene TRBV3-2) and TRBJ2-5; 9 bases map to TRBD2. The CDR3 runs to 16 residues. Losses at the gene ends were 7 bases for V and 0 bases for J; bases not matched to a gene: 9. The germline V gene has CDR1 LGHDT and CDR2 YNNKEL (reference sequence). CDR3 in amino acids: CASTMTSGNNQETQYF. The CDR3 nucleotides are TGTGCCAGCACTATGACTAGCGGAAATAACCAAGAGACCCAGTACTTC.

This sequence joins TRBV27 and TRBJ1-2; D is possibly TRBD1 (6 bases). The CDR3 length is 14 residues. Germline V gives CDR1 MNHEY, CDR2 SMNVEV (reference sequence). With 0 bases removed from V and 6 bases from J, the gap between germline ends came to 11 bases. The CDR3 region has the DNA TGTGCCAGCAGTTTATCGGGGGGGGCGCATGGCTACACCTTC. Translation: CASSLSGGAHGYTF.

The CDR3 is CASTNRAYDNEQFF. CDR3 coding DNA: TGTGCCAGCACGAACAGGGCTTACGACAATGAGCAGTTCTTC. The chain couples TRBV2 to TRBJ2-1, with D possibly being TRBD1 (6 bases). The CDR3 covers 14 residues. From germline, CDR1 is SNHLY and CDR2 FYNNEI. Deletions cut 7 bases from V and 5 bases from J, with 15 bases between.

CDR3 amino acids: CAWSFRTSGTYEQYF. The CDR3, as DNA: TGTGCCTGGAGTTTTCGGACTAGCGGCACCTACGAGCAGTACTTC. The chain is built from TRBV30 and TRBJ2-7; 10 bases map to TRBD2. Looked up from germline, CDR1 is GTSNPN and CDR2 is SVGIG (reference sequence). J gave up 2 bases and V 2 bases, and 6 bases lay outside the gene matches. The CDR3 consists of 15 residues. The full variable domain, with the rest looked up from reference TRBV30 and TRBJ2-7, is SQTIHQWPATLVQPVGSPLSLECTVEGTSNPNLYWYRQAAGRGLQLLFYSVGIGQISSEVPQNLSASRPQDRQFILSSKKLLLSDSGFYLCAWSFRTSGTYEQYFGPGTRLTVT.

The rearrangement uses TRBV19 and TRBJ1-2, with 9 nucleotides matching TRBD1. The CDR3 is 15 residues long. The ends lost 4 bases at V and 4 bases at J; junction bases unmatched: 7. CDR1 and CDR2 (germline): LNHDA, SQIVND (reference sequence). In DNA, the CDR3 is TGTGCCAGTAGTAACGACAGGGGGATTGGCTATGGCTACACCTTC. Its translation: CASSNDRGIGYGYTF.

This sequence joins TRBV19 and TRBJ2-2, with D perhaps matching TRBD2 (6 bases). The CDR3 contains 16 residues. The V end lost 6 bases, the J end lost 6 bases, and 20 bases lay between the germline ends. Germline V CDR1 and CDR2: LNHDA, SQIVND (reference sequence). CDR3 protein: CASSLRTPGEPGELFF. Here the CDR3 DNA reads TGTGCCAGTAGCCTTAGGACGCCGGGGGAACCCGGGGAGCTGTTTTTT.

In its sample, this clone was seen a few times. The genes are TRBV5-1 and TRBJ1-2; possible D gene TRBD1, 6 bases. CDR1 and CDR2 from the germline V gene are SGHRS and YFSETQ. The CDR3 spans 17 residues. The V gene lost 4 bases and the J gene lost 2 bases, with 21 bases spanning the gap. DNA for the CDR3: TGCGCCAGCAGCCTTGAGAGTGGGGGCGCAACCAACTATGGCTACACCTTC. This codes for CASSLESGGATNYGYTF.